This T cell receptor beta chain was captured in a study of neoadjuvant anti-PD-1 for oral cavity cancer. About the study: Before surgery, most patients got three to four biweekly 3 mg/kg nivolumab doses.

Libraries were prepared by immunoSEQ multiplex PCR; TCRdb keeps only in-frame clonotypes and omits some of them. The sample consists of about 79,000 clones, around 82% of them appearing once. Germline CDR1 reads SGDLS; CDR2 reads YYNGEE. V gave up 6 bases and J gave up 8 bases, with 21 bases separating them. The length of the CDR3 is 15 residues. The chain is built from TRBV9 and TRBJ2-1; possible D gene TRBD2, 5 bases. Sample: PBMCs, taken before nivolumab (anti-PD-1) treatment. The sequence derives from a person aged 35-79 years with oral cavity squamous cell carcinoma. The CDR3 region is CASTAGGGPLYEQFF. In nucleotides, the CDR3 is TGTGCCAGCACCGCCGGAGGCGGGCCCCTCTATGAGCAGTTCTTC.